Reported below is one T cell receptor (beta chain). No antigen is known for it. Total RNA amounts of at least 6 micrograms were extracted per sample. These data come from a study of blood T cells in healthy people across ages. Study-level findings and limits: Diversity was higher, and naive CD4+ cells more numerous, in long-lived donors than in aged donors.

The CDR3 extends over 12 amino acids. CDR1 and CDR2 from the germline V gene are DFQATT and SNEGSKA (reference sequence). A second PCR, run for about 6 to 11 cycles, used a sample-barcoded 5' primer plus a J-beta primer mix. TCRdb reprocessed the 5' RACE reads via MiXCR and lists one record per CDR3 protein. The data hold more than 450,000 distinct CDR3 sequences, with about 28% observed a single time. The sample also formed part of further work on T cells of mothers and their children. According to that study: Random nucleotides (2-4) and sample barcodes were added by the M1S primer used in the second PCR. Per mother, over 9 million TCR beta CDR3 reads were obtained; per child, roughly 2.9 million.

The chain has TRBV20-1 and TRBJ1-4, with 10 bases identical to TRBD1. The sequence was collected from a boy between 2 and 10 years old in good health. Sequenced material: blood. This chain's CDR3 is CSPGQGNEKLFF. CDR3 DNA sequence: TGCAGCCCGGGACAGGGGAATGAAAAACTGTTTTTT.